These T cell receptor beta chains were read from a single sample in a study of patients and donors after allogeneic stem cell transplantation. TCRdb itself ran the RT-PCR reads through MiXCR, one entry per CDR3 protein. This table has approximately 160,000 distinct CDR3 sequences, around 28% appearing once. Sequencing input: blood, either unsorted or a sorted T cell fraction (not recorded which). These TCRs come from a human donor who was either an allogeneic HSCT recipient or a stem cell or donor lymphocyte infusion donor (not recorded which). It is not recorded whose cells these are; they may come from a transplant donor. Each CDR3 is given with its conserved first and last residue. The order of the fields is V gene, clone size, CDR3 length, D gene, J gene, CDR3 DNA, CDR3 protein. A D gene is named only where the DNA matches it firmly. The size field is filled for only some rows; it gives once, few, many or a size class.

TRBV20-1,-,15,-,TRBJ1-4,TGCAGTGCTACCCAATCGGGGGGGGGCTGGGAAAAACTGTTTTTT,CSATQSGGGWEKLFF
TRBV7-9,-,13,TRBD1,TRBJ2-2,TGTGCCAGCAGCCGGACAGGGCCCGGGGAGCTGTTTTTT,CASSRTGPGELFF
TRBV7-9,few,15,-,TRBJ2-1,TGTGCCAGCAGCCTCGTCTCGGGGGTATACAATGAGCAGTTCTTC,CASSLVSGVYNEQFF
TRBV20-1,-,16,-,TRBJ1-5,TGCAGTGCTAGAGATCACAGTAGGGCATTAAATCAGCCCCAGCATTTT,CSARDHSRALNQPQHF
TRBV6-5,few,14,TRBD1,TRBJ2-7,TGTGCCAGCAGTCAAGACAGGGGGATCTACGAGCAGTACTTC,CASSQDRGIYEQYF
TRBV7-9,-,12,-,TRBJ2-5,TGTGCCAGCAGCGGGACCCAAGAGACCCAGTACTTC,CASSGTQETQYF
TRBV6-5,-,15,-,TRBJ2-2,TGTGCCAGCACTGGAGGGCCGGGGAACACCGGGGAGCTGTTTTTT,CASTGGPGNTGELFF
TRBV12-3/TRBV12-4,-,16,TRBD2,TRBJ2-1,TGTGCCAGCAGTTTAGCAACAGCGGGAGGTTGGAATGAGCAGTTCTTC,CASSLATAGGWNEQFF
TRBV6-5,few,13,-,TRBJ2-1,TGTGCCAGCAGTTACTACCCTTTGAATGAGCAGTTCTTC,CASSYYPLNEQFF
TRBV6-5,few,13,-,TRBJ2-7,TGTGCCAGCAGTTACTCGCGAGACTACGAGCAGTACTTC,CASSYSRDYEQYF
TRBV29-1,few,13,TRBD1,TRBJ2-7,TGCAGCGTTGAATTGGACAGGACCTACGAGCAGTACTTC,CSVELDRTYEQYF
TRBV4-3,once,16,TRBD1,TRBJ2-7,TGCGCCAGCAGCCAAGATCTCGGGACAGGGAGCTACGAGCAGTACTTC,CASSQDLGTGSYEQYF
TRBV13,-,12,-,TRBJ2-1,TGTGCCAGCAGCTTAGGCGCGGGTCTAAAGTTCTTC,CASSLGAGLKFF
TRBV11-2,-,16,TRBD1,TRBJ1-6,TGTGCCAGCAGCCCTACAGGGGTGAGAACCAATTCACCCCTCCACTTT,CASSPTGVRTNSPLHF
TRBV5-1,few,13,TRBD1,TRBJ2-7,TGCGCCAGCAGCACCGGACAGGGCTACGAGCAGTACTTC,CASSTGQGYEQYF
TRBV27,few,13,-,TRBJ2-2,TGTGCCAGCAGACAGGGTATCGCCGGGGAGCTGTTTTTT,CASRQGIAGELFF
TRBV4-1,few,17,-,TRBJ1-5,TGCGCCAGCAGCCACCCCGGGGAGGGCATCGGCAATCAGCCCCAGCATTTT,CASSHPGEGIGNQPQHF
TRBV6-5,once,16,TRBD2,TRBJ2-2,TGTGCCAGCACGACTAGCGGGAGATCGAGCACCGGGGAGCTGTTTTTT,CASTTSGRSSTGELFF
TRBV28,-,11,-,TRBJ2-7,TGTGCCAGCACCACACGGGGGTATGGGTACTTC,CASTTRGYGYF
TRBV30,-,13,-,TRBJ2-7,TGTGCCTGGAGTTTAATGGACAAACACGAGCAGTACTTC,CAWSLMDKHEQYF
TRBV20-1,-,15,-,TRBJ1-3,TGCAGTGCCGCACAGGTTCCACTCTCTGGAAACACCATATATTTT,CSAAQVPLSGNTIYF
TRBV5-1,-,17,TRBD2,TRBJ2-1,TGCGCCAGCAGCCTCGGAAGAGGCGGGAGCTCCTACAATGAGCAGTTCTTC,CASSLGRGGSSYNEQFF
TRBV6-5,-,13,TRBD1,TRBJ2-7,TGTGCCAGCAGCCGGGACAGCTTCTACGAGCAGTACTTC,CASSRDSFYEQYF
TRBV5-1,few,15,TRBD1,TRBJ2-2,TGCGCCAGCAGCCCCGGGACAGGGTGGACCGGGGAGCTGTTTTTT,CASSPGTGWTGELFF
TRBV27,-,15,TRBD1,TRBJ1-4,TGTGCCAGCAGTTCCGACAGGGCCTCTAATGAAAAACTGTTTTTT,CASSSDRASNEKLFF
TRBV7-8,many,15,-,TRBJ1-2,TGTGCCAGCAGCTTGGGCAGTACAGGGCTCGGAGGCTACACCTTC,CASSLGSTGLGGYTF
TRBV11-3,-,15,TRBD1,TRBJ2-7,TGTGCCAGCAGCGTCACCGGGACAGGGGCCTACGAGCAGTACTTC,CASSVTGTGAYEQYF
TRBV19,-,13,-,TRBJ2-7,TGTGCCAGTAGTACGGGGGTAATCCACGAGCAGTACTTC,CASSTGVIHEQYF
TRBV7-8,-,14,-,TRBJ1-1,TGTGCCAGCAGCTTAGCGCGGCAGAACACTGAAGCTTTCTTT,CASSLARQNTEAFF
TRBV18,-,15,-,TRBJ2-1,TGTGCCAGCTCACCATTCGACAGGAACTACAATGAGCAGTTCTTC,CASSPFDRNYNEQFF
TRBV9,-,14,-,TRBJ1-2,TGTGCCAGCAGCCTCGGGACACCTAACTATGGCTACACCTTC,CASSLGTPNYGYTF
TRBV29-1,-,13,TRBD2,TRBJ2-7,TGCAGCGTCTTAGCGGGAGTCACCTACGAGCAGTACTTC,CSVLAGVTYEQYF
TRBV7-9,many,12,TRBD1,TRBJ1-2,TGTGCCGGCCAGGGGGCGACCTATGGCTACACCTTC,CAGQGATYGYTF
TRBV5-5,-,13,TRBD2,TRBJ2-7,TGTGCCAGCAACCTAGCGGGATCCTACGAGCAGTACTTC,CASNLAGSYEQYF
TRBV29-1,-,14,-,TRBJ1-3,TGCAGCGTTGAAGGCGCAGGGGTTAGAAACACCATATATTTT,CSVEGAGVRNTIYF
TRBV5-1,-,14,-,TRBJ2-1,TGCGCCAGCAGGCGGGGGCTAGCGAACAATGAGCAGTTCTTC,CASRRGLANNEQFF
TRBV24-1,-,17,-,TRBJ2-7,TGTGCCACCATAAAGGGTTCGGCTTCCAAAAGCTCCTACGAGCAGTACTTC,CATIKGSASKSSYEQYF
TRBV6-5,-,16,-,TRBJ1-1,TGTGCCAGCAGCTCAGGGTCCGCGGGGGGGAACACTGAAGCTTTCTTT,CASSSGSAGGNTEAFF
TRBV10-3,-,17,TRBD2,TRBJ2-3,TGTGCCATCAGTGCCCCGTCGACAGCGGGAGTTGGGGATACGCAGTATTTT,CAISAPSTAGVGDTQYF
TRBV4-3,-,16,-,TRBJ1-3,TGCGCCAGCAGCCAAGATGGGGGCTACTCTAGAAACACCATATATTTT,CASSQDGGYSRNTIYF
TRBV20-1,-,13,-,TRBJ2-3,TGCAGTGGGGGCCGGGCTAGCACAGATACGCAGTATTTT,CSGGRASTDTQYF
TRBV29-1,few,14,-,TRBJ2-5,TGCAGCGTCAAAAAGGCAGGGAACCAAGAGACCCAGTACTTC,CSVKKAGNQETQYF